This record concerns one T cell receptor beta chain sequence. TCRdb keeps only in-frame clones here, not all; method: immunoSEQ multiplex PCR. The sample has nearly 200,000 clones, over 80% seen once. Germline trimming cut 5 bases from V and 7 bases from J; bases unmatched to any gene: 7. The CDR3 contains 14 residues. CDR1 is KGHDR, CDR2 SFDVKD, per germline. The entry originates in a study of control samples from healthy donors and cancer patients. Input material: blood. V gene TRBV24-1 combines with J gene TRBJ1-5; 7 bases are a match to TRBD1. This receptor was taken from a man aged 30 to 39 in good health. The CDR3: CATSAGGPWQPQHF. In nucleotides, the CDR3 is TGTGCCACCAGTGCAGGGGGTCCTTGGCAGCCCCAGCATTTT.